These 6 T cell receptor beta chains share one sample of origin, sequenced in a study of blood T cell repertoires in COVID-19. Here immunoSEQ multiplex PCR was the method, and the copy in TCRdb shows in-frame clones only, minus some. The table includes roughly 14,000 clones, about 86% detected once. What was sequenced was peripheral blood. The source of these receptors is a human donor in a cohort sampled during active COVID-19.

This chain uses TRBV27 with TRBJ1-2; TRBD1 matches 8 bases. The CDR3 spans 13 residues. Germline values: CDR1 MNHEY, CDR2 SMNVEV (reference sequence). V shed 0 bases and J 8 bases; nucleotides not matched to a gene: 2. As DNA, the CDR3 is TGTGCCAGCAGTTTATCGACAGGGGTGGGCTACACCTTC. It is translated as CASSLSTGVGYTF.

The chain has TRBV19 and TRBJ2-1, with D uncertain. This CDR3 comprises 13 residues. Per the germline V gene, CDR1 is LNHDA and CDR2 is SQIVND (reference sequence). Trimming left V 5 bases short and J 7 bases short, with 12 bases between. This chain's CDR3 is CASSLPGFNEQFF. In nucleotides, the CDR3 is TGTGCCAGTAGTCTCCCCGGGTTTAATGAGCAGTTCTTC.

This chain uses TRBV24-1 with TRBJ2-1; D might be TRBD2 (6 bases). The germline V and J ends were trimmed by 2 bases and 0 bases, with 7 bases remaining between them. Looked up from germline, CDR1 is KGHDR and CDR2 is SFDVKD. This CDR3 is 15 amino acids long. The CDR3 bases are TGTGCCACCAGTGATTACGGGGGCTCCTACAATGAGCAGTTCTTC. The encoded protein is CATSDYGGSYNEQFF.

This clone has a handful of counts. This chain joins TRBV11-1 and TRBJ2-3; no clear D gene. CDR1 and CDR2 from the germline V gene are SGHAT and FQDESV (reference sequence). The CDR3 is made up of 12 amino acids. The V and J ends lost 5 bases and 2 bases respectively, with 5 bases between them. The CDR3 DNA follows: TGTGCCAGCAGCCCTAACACAGATACGCAGTATTTT. Translation: CASSPNTDTQYF.

V usage is TRBV7-3 and J usage is TRBJ2-7; 8 positions agree with TRBD1. The CDR3 runs to 15 residues. The germline V gene encodes CDR1 SGHTA and CDR2 FQGTGA. The V gene end was trimmed by 0 bases and the J gene end by 1 base; junction bases not matched to a gene: 2. CDR3 in DNA: TGTGCCAGCAGCTTAACGGGGACAGGTTCCTACGAGCAGTACTTC. Translated: CASSLTGTGSYEQYF.

The V and J genes are TRBV7-9 and TRBJ2-3; TRBD1 agrees at 8 bases. V gave up 6 bases and J gave up 2 bases; unmatched junction bases: 13. Germline V CDR1 and CDR2: SEHNR, FQNEAQ (reference sequence). The CDR3 covers 17 residues. CDR3 region: CASSQAADRDFTDTQYF. The CDR3 DNA follows: TGTGCCAGCAGTCAGGCGGCGGACAGGGACTTCACAGATACGCAGTATTTT.